These T cell receptor beta chains were read from a single sample in a study of shared clonotypes between healthy human individuals. The repertoire was sequenced with immunoSEQ multiplex PCR; TCRdb's copy has only in-frame clones and lacks some. The repertoire holds approximately 2.5 million clones, with over 85% as singletons. The sequenced sample consisted of naive CD4+ T cells sorted from blood. These TCRs come from a man aged 18 to 29 in good health. CDR3s include the opening cysteine and the closing phenylalanine or tryptophan. Fields, in order: clone size, V gene, J gene, D gene, CDR3 protein, CDR3 DNA. A D gene is named only where the DNA matches it firmly. Clone size, where shown, is once, few, many, or a class for clones that have expanded.

clone_size: -
v_call: TRBV19
j_call: TRBJ1-3
d_call: TRBD1
cdr3_aa: CASSPDRGLGNTIYF
cdr3_nt: TGTGCCAGTAGTCCTGACAGGGGGCTCGGAAACACCATATATTTT

clone_size: -
v_call: TRBV6-1
j_call: TRBJ1-2
d_call: -
cdr3_aa: CAGRQGGGGYTF
cdr3_nt: TGTGCCGGCAGGCAGGGAGGGGGTGGCTACACCTTC

clone_size: -
v_call: TRBV5-1
j_call: TRBJ2-3
d_call: -
cdr3_aa: CASSLPRPGDTQYF
cdr3_nt: TGCGCCAGCAGCTTGCCCAGGCCTGGGGATACGCAGTATTTT

clone_size: -
v_call: TRBV5-1
j_call: TRBJ1-5
d_call: -
cdr3_aa: CASSLDGASQPQHF
cdr3_nt: TGCGCCAGCAGCTTGGATGGGGCAAGTCAGCCCCAGCATTTT

clone_size: -
v_call: TRBV18
j_call: TRBJ1-2
d_call: -
cdr3_aa: CASSPPNQGGYTF
cdr3_nt: TGTGCCAGCTCACCACCGAACCAGGGCGGCTACACCTTC

clone_size: -
v_call: TRBV5-1
j_call: TRBJ2-5
d_call: -
cdr3_aa: CASSYDLGETQYF
cdr3_nt: TGCGCCAGCAGCTATGACCTTGGAGAGACCCAGTACTTC

clone_size: -
v_call: TRBV6-4
j_call: TRBJ1-1
d_call: TRBD1
cdr3_aa: CASSRDRGRNTEAFF
cdr3_nt: TGTGCCAGCAGCCGGGACAGGGGCCGGAACACTGAAGCTTTCTTT

clone_size: once
v_call: TRBV11-2
j_call: TRBJ1-6
d_call: TRBD1
cdr3_aa: CASSASGTGGSPLHF
cdr3_nt: TGTGCCAGCAGCGCGTCCGGGACAGGGGGATCACCCCTCCACTTT

clone_size: few
v_call: TRBV7-9
j_call: TRBJ2-7
d_call: -
cdr3_aa: CASSLGGGTASSYEQYF
cdr3_nt: TGTGCCAGCAGCTTAGGGGGCGGGACGGCGAGCTCCTACGAGCAGTACTTC

clone_size: -
v_call: TRBV4-1
j_call: TRBJ1-1
d_call: -
cdr3_aa: CASSGGAQGKNTEAFF
cdr3_nt: TGCGCCAGCAGCGGTGGGGCGCAGGGAAAGAACACTGAAGCTTTCTTT

clone_size: -
v_call: TRBV28
j_call: TRBJ1-2
d_call: TRBD1
cdr3_aa: CASSQEYSRQGYGYTF
cdr3_nt: TGTGCCAGCAGTCAGGAGTATTCTAGACAGGGTTATGGCTACACCTTC

clone_size: -
v_call: TRBV5-4
j_call: TRBJ2-1
d_call: -
cdr3_aa: CASSLAALGNNEQFF
cdr3_nt: TGTGCCAGCAGCTTGGCAGCGTTAGGTAACAATGAGCAGTTCTTC

clone_size: once
v_call: TRBV27
j_call: TRBJ1-2
d_call: -
cdr3_aa: CASSLHLNYGYTF
cdr3_nt: TGTGCCAGCAGTTTACATCTCAACTATGGCTACACCTTC

clone_size: -
v_call: TRBV30
j_call: TRBJ2-7
d_call: TRBD1
cdr3_aa: CAWNPDRGYEQYF
cdr3_nt: TGTGCCTGGAACCCGGACAGGGGGTACGAGCAGTACTTC

clone_size: -
v_call: TRBV7-9
j_call: TRBJ1-5
d_call: -
cdr3_aa: CASSLKGEGNQPQHF
cdr3_nt: TGTGCCAGCAGCTTAAAGGGGGAGGGCAATCAGCCCCAGCATTTT

clone_size: once
v_call: TRBV30
j_call: TRBJ1-6
d_call: -
cdr3_aa: CAWSVQTYNSPLHF
cdr3_nt: TGTGCCTGGAGTGTCCAGACTTATAATTCACCCCTCCACTTT

clone_size: -
v_call: TRBV7-6
j_call: TRBJ2-3
d_call: -
cdr3_aa: CASSLAQGPVTDTQYF
cdr3_nt: TGTGCCAGCAGCTTGGCACAGGGCCCGGTCACAGATACGCAGTATTTT

clone_size: once
v_call: TRBV1
j_call: TRBJ1-1
d_call: -
cdr3_aa: CTSRPTGVRNTEAFF
cdr3_nt: TGCACCAGCAGACCAACAGGGGTTAGGAACACTGAAGCTTTCTTT

clone_size: few
v_call: TRBV5-4
j_call: TRBJ1-6
d_call: TRBD1
cdr3_aa: CASTLLSGTGKSPLHF
cdr3_nt: TGTGCCAGCACCCTTCTAAGCGGGACAGGGAAATCACCCCTCCACTTT

clone_size: -
v_call: TRBV12-5
j_call: TRBJ2-3
d_call: TRBD2
cdr3_aa: CASGLVETSGGTDTQYF
cdr3_nt: TGTGCTAGTGGTTTGGTCGAGACTAGCGGGGGCACAGATACGCAGTATTTT

clone_size: -
v_call: TRBV7-9
j_call: TRBJ1-2
d_call: -
cdr3_aa: CASSLATASNYGYTF
cdr3_nt: TGTGCCAGCAGCTTAGCTACGGCATCTAACTATGGCTACACCTTC

clone_size: once
v_call: TRBV5-6
j_call: TRBJ2-1
d_call: TRBD2
cdr3_aa: CASSLSLAGYNEQFF
cdr3_nt: TGTGCCAGCAGCTTGTCGTTAGCGGGGTACAATGAGCAGTTCTTC

clone_size: -
v_call: TRBV18
j_call: TRBJ1-5
d_call: -
cdr3_aa: CASSPSTGGNQPQHF
cdr3_nt: TGTGCCAGCTCACCTTCGACAGGTGGCAATCAGCCCCAGCATTTT

clone_size: once
v_call: TRBV6-5
j_call: TRBJ1-1
d_call: -
cdr3_aa: CASSSPGQNTEAFF
cdr3_nt: TGTGCCAGCAGCTCACCGGGACAGAACACTGAAGCTTTCTTT

clone_size: -
v_call: TRBV5-1
j_call: TRBJ2-5
d_call: -
cdr3_aa: CASSWERETQYF
cdr3_nt: TGCGCCAGCAGCTGGGAACGGGAGACCCAGTACTTC

clone_size: -
v_call: TRBV4-1
j_call: TRBJ2-7
d_call: -
cdr3_aa: CASSRLGYEQYF
cdr3_nt: TGCGCCAGCAGCCGACTAGGCTACGAGCAGTACTTC

clone_size: -
v_call: TRBV18
j_call: TRBJ1-1
d_call: TRBD1
cdr3_aa: CASSLDRGWTEAFF
cdr3_nt: TGTGCCAGCTCCCTCGACAGGGGTTGGACTGAAGCTTTCTTT

clone_size: -
v_call: TRBV11-2
j_call: TRBJ2-5
d_call: TRBD2
cdr3_aa: CASSLVFLAGETQYF
cdr3_nt: TGTGCCAGCAGCTTAGTCTTCCTAGCGGGAGAGACCCAGTACTTC

clone_size: -
v_call: TRBV5-1
j_call: TRBJ2-6
d_call: -
cdr3_aa: CASSYLSSSGANVLTF
cdr3_nt: TGCGCCAGCAGCTACCTTTCGAGCTCTGGGGCCAACGTCCTGACTTTC

clone_size: -
v_call: TRBV10-3
j_call: TRBJ1-1
d_call: TRBD1
cdr3_aa: CAISEGQVNTEAFF
cdr3_nt: TGTGCCATCAGTGAGGGACAGGTTAACACTGAAGCTTTCTTT

clone_size: -
v_call: TRBV30
j_call: TRBJ2-6
d_call: TRBD1
cdr3_aa: CAWSTGTGLPGANVLTF
cdr3_nt: TGTGCCTGGAGCACCGGGACAGGGTTACCCGGGGCCAACGTCCTGACTTTC

clone_size: -
v_call: TRBV19
j_call: TRBJ1-5
d_call: -
cdr3_aa: CASSTGDIRVYNQPQHF
cdr3_nt: TGTGCCAGTAGTACGGGGGACATCAGGGTCTACAATCAGCCCCAGCATTTT

clone_size: -
v_call: TRBV7-9
j_call: TRBJ1-1
d_call: TRBD1
cdr3_aa: CASSLAGTGATEAFF
cdr3_nt: TGTGCCAGCAGCTTAGCGGGGACAGGGGCGACTGAAGCTTTCTTT

clone_size: -
v_call: TRBV19
j_call: TRBJ2-2
d_call: -
cdr3_aa: CASSKQGTGELFF
cdr3_nt: TGTGCCAGTAGTAAACAAGGCACCGGGGAGCTGTTTTTT

clone_size: -
v_call: TRBV18
j_call: TRBJ2-7
d_call: -
cdr3_aa: CASSLRYEQYF
cdr3_nt: TGTGCCAGCTCACTACGCTACGAGCAGTACTTC

clone_size: -
v_call: TRBV5-1
j_call: TRBJ2-5
d_call: -
cdr3_aa: CASSGLHTTQYF
cdr3_nt: TGCGCCAGCAGCGGTTTACACACGACCCAGTACTTC

clone_size: -
v_call: TRBV25-1
j_call: TRBJ2-5
d_call: -
cdr3_aa: CASSPRGVSGETQYF
cdr3_nt: TGTGCCAGCAGCCCCCGTGGGGTGAGTGGAGAGACCCAGTACTTC

clone_size: -
v_call: TRBV7-9
j_call: TRBJ2-3
d_call: -
cdr3_aa: CASSFFTDTQYF
cdr3_nt: TGTGCCAGCAGCTTCTTCACAGATACGCAGTATTTT

clone_size: -
v_call: TRBV5-1
j_call: TRBJ1-6
d_call: -
cdr3_aa: CASSQDPSGPLHF
cdr3_nt: TGCGCCAGCAGCCAAGACCCCTCAGGCCCCCTCCACTTT

clone_size: few
v_call: TRBV30
j_call: TRBJ1-5
d_call: -
cdr3_aa: CAWSPRGWQGPQPQHF
cdr3_nt: TGTGCCTGGAGCCCACGCGGGTGGCAGGGACCTCAGCCCCAGCATTTT

clone_size: -
v_call: TRBV10-3
j_call: TRBJ2-1
d_call: TRBD1
cdr3_aa: CAIGRQGIYNEQFF
cdr3_nt: TGTGCCATCGGACGACAGGGGATCTACAATGAGCAGTTCTTC

clone_size: -
v_call: TRBV5-1
j_call: TRBJ2-7
d_call: -
cdr3_aa: CASSLNSYEQYF
cdr3_nt: TGCGCCAGCAGCCTGAACTCCTACGAGCAGTACTTC

clone_size: few
v_call: TRBV5-1
j_call: TRBJ2-3
d_call: -
cdr3_aa: CASSSGTSTDTQYF
cdr3_nt: TGCGCCAGCAGCTCCGGGACTAGCACAGATACGCAGTATTTT

clone_size: -
v_call: TRBV18
j_call: TRBJ2-3
d_call: -
cdr3_aa: CASSPPRGRESTDTQYF
cdr3_nt: TGTGCCAGCTCACCGCCTCGGGGGCGGGAATCCACAGATACGCAGTATTTT

clone_size: -
v_call: TRBV2
j_call: TRBJ1-6
d_call: TRBD1
cdr3_aa: CASRPTTGSNSPLHF
cdr3_nt: TGTGCCAGCAGGCCCACGACAGGGAGTAATTCACCCCTCCACTTT

clone_size: once
v_call: TRBV7-2
j_call: TRBJ2-5
d_call: TRBD2
cdr3_aa: CASRQTSGGPHWYF
cdr3_nt: TGTGCCAGCAGACAGACTAGCGGGGGGCCCCACTGGTACTTC

clone_size: -
v_call: TRBV5-1
j_call: TRBJ1-3
d_call: -
cdr3_aa: CASSITGNGGNTIYF
cdr3_nt: TGCGCCAGCAGCATAACAGGGAACGGCGGAAACACCATATATTTT

clone_size: -
v_call: TRBV5-1
j_call: TRBJ2-5
d_call: -
cdr3_aa: CASSEGEETQYF
cdr3_nt: TGCGCCAGCTCCGAGGGGGAGGAGACCCAGTACTTC

clone_size: -
v_call: TRBV5-1
j_call: TRBJ2-5
d_call: -
cdr3_aa: CASSLGGSGLETQYF
cdr3_nt: TGCGCCAGCAGCTTGGGAGGGTCAGGGTTGGAGACCCAGTACTTC

clone_size: -
v_call: TRBV10-3
j_call: TRBJ2-5
d_call: -
cdr3_aa: CATQDGLYQETQYF
cdr3_nt: TGTGCCACTCAGGACGGCCTGTACCAAGAGACCCAGTACTTC

clone_size: -
v_call: TRBV6-5
j_call: TRBJ1-1
d_call: -
cdr3_aa: CASSSLSAGETEAFF
cdr3_nt: TGTGCCAGCAGTTCCCTCTCGGCAGGGGAGACTGAAGCTTTCTTT

clone_size: -
v_call: TRBV25-1
j_call: TRBJ2-3
d_call: -
cdr3_aa: CASSEYDRTDTQYF
cdr3_nt: TGTGCCAGCAGTGAATACGATCGCACAGATACGCAGTATTTT

clone_size: -
v_call: TRBV10-3
j_call: TRBJ1-2
d_call: -
cdr3_aa: CAISEQQAYGYTF
cdr3_nt: TGTGCCATCAGTGAGCAGCAGGCCTATGGCTACACCTTC

clone_size: -
v_call: TRBV10-3
j_call: TRBJ2-3
d_call: -
cdr3_aa: CAISELKAGDTQYF
cdr3_nt: TGTGCCATCAGTGAGTTGAAGGCCGGCGATACGCAGTATTTT

clone_size: -
v_call: TRBV4-3
j_call: TRBJ2-5
d_call: -
cdr3_aa: CASSQSGVGITETQYF
cdr3_nt: TGCGCCAGCAGCCAGTCAGGGGTGGGGATCACGGAGACCCAGTACTTC

clone_size: -
v_call: TRBV5-5
j_call: TRBJ2-3
d_call: -
cdr3_aa: CASSLRGFSTDTQYF
cdr3_nt: TGTGCCAGCAGCTTAAGGGGATTCAGCACAGATACGCAGTATTTT

clone_size: -
v_call: TRBV19
j_call: TRBJ1-6
d_call: -
cdr3_aa: CASSSETRSNSPLHF
cdr3_nt: TGTGCCAGTAGTTCAGAGACCAGATCCAATTCACCCCTCCACTTT

clone_size: -
v_call: TRBV5-5
j_call: TRBJ2-7
d_call: -
cdr3_aa: CASRDLPRKSYEQYF
cdr3_nt: TGTGCCAGCAGAGACCTTCCACGTAAATCCTACGAGCAGTACTTC

clone_size: -
v_call: TRBV25-1
j_call: TRBJ2-1
d_call: -
cdr3_aa: CASSGKGTVSNEQFF
cdr3_nt: TGTGCCAGCAGCGGAAAGGGCACAGTATCCAATGAGCAGTTCTTC